This T cell receptor beta chain was recovered during a study of blood T cell repertoires in COVID-19. About the research overall: Samples of COVID-19 (acute and convalescent) were obtained from the United States, Italy and Spain.

Measured with immunoSEQ multiplex PCR; TCRdb has only the in-frame clones, and not every one. The profile shows around 190,000 clones, more than 75% of them singletons. Sequenced input: peripheral blood. The clonotype originates from a woman of 80 years or more with acute or convalescent COVID-19.

In DNA, the CDR3 is TGTGCCAGCAGCCCCGGACTAGCGGGGCGCTACACAGATACGCAGTATTTT. As protein: CASSPGLAGRYTDTQYF. This chain uses TRBV7-2 with TRBJ2-3; TRBD2 matches 12 bases. Trimming took 5 bases from V and 2 from J; bases not matched to a gene: 8. There are 17 residues in the CDR3. CDR1 and CDR2 (germline): SGHTA, FQGNSA.